This T cell receptor (beta chain) originates from a study of vaccination effects on CD4 cells after COVID-19 (dated by TCRdb to 2022 to 2024). In terms of the full investigation: Post-vaccine samples across the study were collected a median of 72 days after the second dose, with a range of 14 to 241. The full study included roughly 10 COVID-19 convalescent patients and several SARS-CoV-2-naive healthy vaccine recipients. SARS-CoV-2 spike-specific CD4+ TCR repertoires were compared before and after mRNA vaccination in COVID-19 convalescent patients and in infection-naive vaccine recipients. Cultures from other donors in the study were sequenced using the Oncomine TCR Beta short-read assay on an Illumina iSeq 100.

General findings and caveats noted by the study authors: Limitations of the study were the small number of convalescent patients and the absence of early post-infection timepoints. Marked clonal contraction was observed in both infection-induced and vaccine-induced clones at late post-vaccination timepoints, consistent with waning T cell responses. Among healthy vaccine recipients, nearly all vaccine-induced clones were SARS-CoV-2 mono-reactive, and only 1 of 255 was cross-reactive with common cold coronaviruses.

Preparation of the library involved the immunoSEQ multiplex PCR assay. DNA from the CD4+ T cells that had been cultured and isolated underwent TCR beta CDR3 sequencing. On the authors' methods: The analysis removed non-productive TCR sequences, trimmed reads to the CDR3 region, and retained only CDR3s that were 7 or more amino acids long. Antigen-specific clonotypes were identified using the MANAFEST web app by comparison of expansion in peptide wells against reference cultures. Positive clones required FDR<0.05 expansion versus reference and all other wells, odds ratio above 5, and frequency above 0.1% in two replicate wells. A clonotype was defined as cross-reactive if the clonotype was significantly expanded both in SARS-CoV-2 spike wells and in at least one common cold coronavirus spike condition. Using the stringdist R package, CDR3 similarity was measured by Levenshtein distance, and unrooted trees were constructed with ape in R 3.6.1. What TCRdb holds here is the immuneACCESS table cut down to in-frame rearrangements. Part of the clones is not present; checked against another copy, under half of the missing clones reflect an unresolved V gene, and the others are unexplained. For V, J and clone size, that table is used; D and trimming come from the DNA. Present in this sample are some 35,000 clones, about 80% of which were seen just once. The ten largest clones add up to less than 2% of the sample.

This clone has a handful of counts. The antigen it binds to is not known. No much larger clonotype is one base removed from it; base qualities were not supplied. The ViraFEST assay stimulated PBMC with viral peptide pools and then used TCR sequencing to identify antigen-specific CD4+ T cell clonotypes by expansion. After around ten days of culture, CD4+ T cells were isolated with the EasySep CD4+ T cell isolation kit. Two doses of either the BNT162b2 or the mRNA-1273 mRNA SARS-CoV-2 vaccine were administered to participants. Negative nucleocapsid antibody results before and after vaccination confirmed that the healthy vaccine recipients had no prior SARS-CoV-2 infection. Approximately 2 million PBMC per well were cultured in IMDM with about 5.1% human AB serum, roughly 10 IU/ml IL-2 and gentamicin, plus 10 ug/ml peptides. On days 3 and 7, half of the culture medium was replaced with fresh IL-2-containing medium. Each peptide stimulation condition was cultured in triplicate wells unless otherwise noted. PBMC were separated from whole blood using Ficoll-Paque Plus gradient centrifugation and were then either cryopreserved at -140C or used fresh. The spike proteins of SARS-CoV-2 and of the common cold coronaviruses HCoV-NL63, HCoV-OC43 and HCoV-229E were spanned by overlapping peptide pools. The QIAamp micro DNA kit was used to extract genomic DNA from the cultured CD4+ T cells.

CDR1 is given as GTSNPN and CDR2 as SVGIG, both from the germline V gene (reference sequence). At the junction V is shortened by 2 bases and J by 5 bases; bases outside the gene matches: 3. The CDR3, cysteine through phenylalanine, is 13 amino acids long. The sequence is cut down to CDR3 DNA, 39 bases in frame from base 1. The sample was CD4+ T cells from PBMCs cultured with HCoV-NL63 spike peptides, taken after COVID-19 vaccination. The sample's cell subset or site label is to be understood as: HCoV-NL63 spike overlapping peptide pool stimulation. The origin of this receptor is a human donor who received a COVID-19 vaccine. Some clones in this sample may be carry-over from other donors' samples. Recombination connected TRBV30 to TRBJ1-5; 7 junctional bases match TRBD1. The base sequence is TGTGCCTGGAGTACGACAGGGTATCAGCCCCAGCATTTT. This codes for CAWSTTGYQPQHF.